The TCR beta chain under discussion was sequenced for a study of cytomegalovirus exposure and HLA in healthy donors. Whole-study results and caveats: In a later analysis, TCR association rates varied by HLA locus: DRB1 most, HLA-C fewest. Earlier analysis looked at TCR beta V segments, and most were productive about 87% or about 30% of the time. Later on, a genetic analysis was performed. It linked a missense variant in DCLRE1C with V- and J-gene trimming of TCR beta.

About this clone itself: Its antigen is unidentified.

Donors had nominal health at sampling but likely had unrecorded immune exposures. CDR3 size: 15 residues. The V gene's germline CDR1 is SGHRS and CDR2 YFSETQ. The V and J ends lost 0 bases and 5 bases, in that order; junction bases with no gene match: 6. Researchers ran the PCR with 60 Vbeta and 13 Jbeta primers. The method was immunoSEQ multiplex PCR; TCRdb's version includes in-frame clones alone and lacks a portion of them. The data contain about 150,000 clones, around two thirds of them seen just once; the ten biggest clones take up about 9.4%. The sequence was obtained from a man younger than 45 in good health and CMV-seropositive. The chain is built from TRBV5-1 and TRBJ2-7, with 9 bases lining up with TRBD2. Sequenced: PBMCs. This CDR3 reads CASSLGLAGSHEQYF. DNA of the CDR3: TGCGCCAGCAGCTTGGGGCTAGCGGGGTCCCACGAGCAGTACTTC.